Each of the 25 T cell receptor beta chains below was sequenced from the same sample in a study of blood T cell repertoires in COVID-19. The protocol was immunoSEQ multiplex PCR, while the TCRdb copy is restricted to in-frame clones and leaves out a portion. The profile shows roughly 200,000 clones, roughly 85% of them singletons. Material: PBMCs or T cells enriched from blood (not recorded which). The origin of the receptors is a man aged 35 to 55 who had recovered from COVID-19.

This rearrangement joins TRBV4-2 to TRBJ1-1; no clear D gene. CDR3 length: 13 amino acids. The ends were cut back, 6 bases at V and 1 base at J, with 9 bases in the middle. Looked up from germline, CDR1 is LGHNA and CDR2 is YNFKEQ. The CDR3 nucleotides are TGTGCCAGCAGTCAACGGGGGAACACTGAAGCTTTCTTT. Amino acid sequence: CASSQRGNTEAFF.

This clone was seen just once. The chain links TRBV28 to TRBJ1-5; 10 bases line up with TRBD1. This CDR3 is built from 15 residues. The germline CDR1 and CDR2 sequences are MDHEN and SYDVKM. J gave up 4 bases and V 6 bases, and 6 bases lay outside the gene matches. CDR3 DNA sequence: TGTGCCAGCAGCAGGACAGGGGGGAGGAATCAGCCCCAGCATTTT. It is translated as CASSRTGGRNQPQHF.

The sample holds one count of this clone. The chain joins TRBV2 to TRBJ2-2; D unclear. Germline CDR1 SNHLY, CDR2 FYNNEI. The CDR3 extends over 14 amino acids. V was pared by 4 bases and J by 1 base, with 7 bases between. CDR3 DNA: TGTGCCAGCAGTGTCCAGGAGAACACCGGGGAGCTGTTTTTT. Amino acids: CASSVQENTGELFF.

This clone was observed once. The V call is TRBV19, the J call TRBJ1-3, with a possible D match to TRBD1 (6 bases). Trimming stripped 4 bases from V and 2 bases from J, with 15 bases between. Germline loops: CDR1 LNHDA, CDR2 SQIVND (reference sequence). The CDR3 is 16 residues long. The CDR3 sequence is CASSKGYREAGNTIYF. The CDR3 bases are TGTGCCAGTAGTAAGGGGTACAGGGAAGCTGGAAACACCATATATTTT.

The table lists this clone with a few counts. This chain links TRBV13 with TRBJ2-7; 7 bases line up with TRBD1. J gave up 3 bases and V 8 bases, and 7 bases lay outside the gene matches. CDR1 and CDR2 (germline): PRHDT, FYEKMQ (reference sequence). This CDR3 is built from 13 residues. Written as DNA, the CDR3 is TGTGCCAGCCGCAGGACAGGCAACTACGAGCAGTACTTC. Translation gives CASRRTGNYEQYF.

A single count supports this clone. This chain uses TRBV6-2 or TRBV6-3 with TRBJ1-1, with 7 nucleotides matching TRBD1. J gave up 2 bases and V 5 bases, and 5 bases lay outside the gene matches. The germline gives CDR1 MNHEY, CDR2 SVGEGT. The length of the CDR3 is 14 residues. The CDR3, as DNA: TGTGCCAGCAGTCAAGGACAGGCCAACACTGAAGCTTTCTTT. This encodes CASSQGQANTEAFF.

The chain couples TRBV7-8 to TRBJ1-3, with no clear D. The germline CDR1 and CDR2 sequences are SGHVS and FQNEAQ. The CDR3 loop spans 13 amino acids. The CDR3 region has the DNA TGTGGGGTAAAGGGAGACTCTGGAAACACCATATATTTT. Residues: CGVKGDSGNTIYF.

CDR3 DNA sequence: TGTGCCAGCAGCTTTAGTGTTCGGGGATACGAGCAGTACTTC. Encoded protein: CASSFSVRGYEQYF. The chain carries TRBV7-2 and TRBJ2-7, with a weak D call TRBD2 (5 bases). With 3 bases removed from V and 4 bases from J, the gap between germline ends came to 13 bases. CDR3 length equals 14 residues. Per germline, CDR1 SGHTA and CDR2 FQGNSA. Supplemented by reference TRBV7-2 and TRBJ2-7, the full variable domain reads GAGVSQSPSNKVTEKGKDVELRCDPISGHTALYWYRQSLGQGLEFLIYFQGNSAPDKSGLPSDRFSAERTGGSVSTLTIQRTQQEDSAVYLCASSFSVRGYEQYFGPGTRLTVT.

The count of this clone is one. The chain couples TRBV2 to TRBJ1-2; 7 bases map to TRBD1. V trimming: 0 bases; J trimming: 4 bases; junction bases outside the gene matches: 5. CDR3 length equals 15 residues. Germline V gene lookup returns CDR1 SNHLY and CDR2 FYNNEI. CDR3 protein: CASSEATGTVYGYTF. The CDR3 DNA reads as TGTGCCAGCAGTGAAGCTACCGGGACAGTCTATGGCTACACCTTC.

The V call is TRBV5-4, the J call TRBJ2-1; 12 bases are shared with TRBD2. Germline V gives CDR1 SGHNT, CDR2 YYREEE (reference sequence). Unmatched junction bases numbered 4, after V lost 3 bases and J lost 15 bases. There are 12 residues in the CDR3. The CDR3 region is CASSWTSGIWFF. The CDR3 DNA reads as TGTGCCAGCAGCTGGACTAGCGGGATCTGGTTCTTC.

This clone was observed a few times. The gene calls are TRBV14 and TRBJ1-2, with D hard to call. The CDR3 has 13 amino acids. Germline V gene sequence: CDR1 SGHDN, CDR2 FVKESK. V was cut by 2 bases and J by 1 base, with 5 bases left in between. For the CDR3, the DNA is TGTGCCAGCAGCCAACAGGTTAACTATGGCTACACCTTC. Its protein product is CASSQQVNYGYTF.

CDR3 protein: CASSFGAGGEQYF. The CDR3 DNA follows: TGTGCCAGCAGCTTCGGGGCAGGGGGCGAGCAGTACTTC. The V call is TRBV11-3, the J call TRBJ2-7, with 7 bases matching TRBD1. J lost 6 bases, V lost 3 bases, and 5 bases had no gene match. Germline V CDR1 and CDR2: SGHNT, YENEEA. This CDR3 has 13 residues.

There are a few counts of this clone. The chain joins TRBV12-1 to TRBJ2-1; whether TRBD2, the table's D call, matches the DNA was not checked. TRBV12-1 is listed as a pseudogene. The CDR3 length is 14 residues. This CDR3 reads CASSATSGRDEQFF. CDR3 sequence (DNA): TGTGCCAGCAGCGCGACTAGCGGGAGGGATGAGCAGTTCTTC.

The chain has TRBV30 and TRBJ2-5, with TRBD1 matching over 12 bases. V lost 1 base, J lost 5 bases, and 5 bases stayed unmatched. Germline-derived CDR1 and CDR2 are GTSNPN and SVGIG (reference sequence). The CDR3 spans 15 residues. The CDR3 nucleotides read TGTGCCTGGAGTGGGGACAGGGGGCTTAGGGAGACCCAGTACTTC. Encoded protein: CAWSGDRGLRETQYF.

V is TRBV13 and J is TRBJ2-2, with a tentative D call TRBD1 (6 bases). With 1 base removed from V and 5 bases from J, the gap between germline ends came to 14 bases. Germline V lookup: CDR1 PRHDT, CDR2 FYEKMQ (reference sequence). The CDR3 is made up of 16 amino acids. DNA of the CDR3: TGTGCCAGCAGCTTAGTCAGGGACAAGGAAACCGGGGAGCTGTTTTTT. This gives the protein CASSLVRDKETGELFF.

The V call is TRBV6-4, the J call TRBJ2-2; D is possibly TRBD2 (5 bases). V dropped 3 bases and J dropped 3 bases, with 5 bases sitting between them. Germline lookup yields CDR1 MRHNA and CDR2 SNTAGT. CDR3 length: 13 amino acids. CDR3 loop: CASSEDYTGELFF. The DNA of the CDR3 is TGTGCCAGCAGTGAGGACTACACCGGGGAGCTGTTTTTT.

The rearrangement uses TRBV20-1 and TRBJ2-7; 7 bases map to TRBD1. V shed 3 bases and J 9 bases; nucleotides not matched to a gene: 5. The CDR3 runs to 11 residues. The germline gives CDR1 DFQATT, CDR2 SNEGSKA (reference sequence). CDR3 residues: CSAREDRAQYF. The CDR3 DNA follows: TGCAGTGCTAGGGAAGACAGGGCGCAGTACTTC.

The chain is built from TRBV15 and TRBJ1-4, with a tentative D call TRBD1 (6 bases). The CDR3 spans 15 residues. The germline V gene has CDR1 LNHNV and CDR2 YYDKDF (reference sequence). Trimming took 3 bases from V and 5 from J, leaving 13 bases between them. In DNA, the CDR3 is TGTGCCACCAGCAGGGGGGCCCGAGAAAATGAAAAACTGTTTTTT. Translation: CATSRGARENEKLFF.

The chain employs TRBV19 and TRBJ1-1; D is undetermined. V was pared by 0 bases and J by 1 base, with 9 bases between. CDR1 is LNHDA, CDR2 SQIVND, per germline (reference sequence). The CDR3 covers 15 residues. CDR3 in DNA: TGTGCCAGTAGTATAGATCCCGCAGGGAACACTGAAGCTTTCTTT. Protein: CASSIDPAGNTEAFF.

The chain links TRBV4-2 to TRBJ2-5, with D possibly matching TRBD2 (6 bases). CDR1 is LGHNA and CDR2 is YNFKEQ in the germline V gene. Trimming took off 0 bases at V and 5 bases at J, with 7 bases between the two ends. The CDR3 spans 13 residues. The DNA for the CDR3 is TGTGCCAGCAGCCAAGATCGGGGGGAGACCCAGTACTTC. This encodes CASSQDRGETQYF.

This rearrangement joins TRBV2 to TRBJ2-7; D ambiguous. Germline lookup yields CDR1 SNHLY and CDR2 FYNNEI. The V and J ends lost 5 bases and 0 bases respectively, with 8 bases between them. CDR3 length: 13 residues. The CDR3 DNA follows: TGTGCCAGCAGTATTATCCCCTCCTACGAGCAGTACTTC. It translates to CASSIIPSYEQYF.

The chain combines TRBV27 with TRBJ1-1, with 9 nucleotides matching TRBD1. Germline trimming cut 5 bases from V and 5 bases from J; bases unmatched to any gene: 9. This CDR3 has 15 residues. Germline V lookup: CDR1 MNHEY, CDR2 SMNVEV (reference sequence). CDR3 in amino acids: CASSIQGAWRTEAFF. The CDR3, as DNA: TGTGCCAGCAGTATACAGGGGGCCTGGCGTACTGAAGCTTTCTTT.

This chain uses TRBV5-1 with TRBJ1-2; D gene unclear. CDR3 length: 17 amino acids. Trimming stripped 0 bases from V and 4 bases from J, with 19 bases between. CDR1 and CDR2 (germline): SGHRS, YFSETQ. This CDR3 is CASSLEAASTPLYGYTF. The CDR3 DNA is TGCGCCAGCAGCTTGGAGGCAGCGAGCACCCCTCTCTATGGCTACACCTTC.

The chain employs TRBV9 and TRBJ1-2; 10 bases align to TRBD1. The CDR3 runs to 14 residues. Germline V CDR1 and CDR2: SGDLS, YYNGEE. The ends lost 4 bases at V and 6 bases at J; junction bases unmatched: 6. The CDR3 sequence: CASSPRQGAHGYTF. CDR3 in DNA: TGTGCCAGCAGCCCCCGACAGGGGGCCCATGGCTACACCTTC.

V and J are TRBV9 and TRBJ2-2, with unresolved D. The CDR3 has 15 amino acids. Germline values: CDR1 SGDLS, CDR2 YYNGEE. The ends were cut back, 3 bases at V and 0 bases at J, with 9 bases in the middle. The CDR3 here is CASSALAANTGELFF. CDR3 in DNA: TGTGCCAGCAGCGCCCTGGCTGCGAACACCGGGGAGCTGTTTTTT.